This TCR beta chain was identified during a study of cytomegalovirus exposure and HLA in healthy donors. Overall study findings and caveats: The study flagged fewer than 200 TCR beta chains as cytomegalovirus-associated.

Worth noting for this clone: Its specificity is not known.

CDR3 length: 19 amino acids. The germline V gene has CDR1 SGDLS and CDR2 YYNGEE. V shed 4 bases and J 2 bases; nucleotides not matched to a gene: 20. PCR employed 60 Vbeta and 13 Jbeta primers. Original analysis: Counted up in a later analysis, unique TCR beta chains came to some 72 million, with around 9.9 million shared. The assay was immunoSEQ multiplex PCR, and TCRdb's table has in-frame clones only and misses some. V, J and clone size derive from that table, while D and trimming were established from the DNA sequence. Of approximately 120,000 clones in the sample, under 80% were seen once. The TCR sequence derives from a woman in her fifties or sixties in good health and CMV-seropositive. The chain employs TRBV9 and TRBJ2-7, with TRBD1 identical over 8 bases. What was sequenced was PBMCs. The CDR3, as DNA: TGTGCCAGCAGCCGAGCCCCGGACAGGGCCCGATCCCATCCCTACGAGCAGTACTTC. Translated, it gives CASSRAPDRARSHPYEQYF. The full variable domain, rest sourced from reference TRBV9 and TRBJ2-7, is DSGVTQTPKHLITATGQRVTLRCSPRSGDLSVYWYQQSLDQGLQFLIQYYNGEERAKGNILERFSAQQFPDLHSELNLSSLELGDSALYFCASSRAPDRARSHPYEQYFGPGTRLTVT.